This T cell receptor beta chain was captured by sequencing in a study of T cell changes during pregnancy in multiple sclerosis. Here immunoSEQ multiplex PCR was the method, and the copy in TCRdb shows in-frame clones only, minus some. The sample includes roughly 61,000 clones, 90% of them seen just once. The material sequenced was peripheral blood, taken in the first trimester of pregnancy. This TCR came from a female donor in good health, enrolled as a control in a pregnancy study.

In DNA form, the CDR3 reads TGTGCCAGCAGCTTAGAACTAGCGGAGACATATTACGAGCAGTACTTC. Protein product: CASSLELAETYYEQYF. The rearrangement links TRBV11-2 to TRBJ2-7, with TRBD2 matching over 8 bases. Trimming took 0 bases from V and 4 from J; bases not matched to a gene: 8. Germline assignment: CDR1 SGHAT and CDR2 FQNNGV. The CDR3 has 16 residues.